The rows below give T cell receptor beta chains drawn from one sample of a study of blood T cell repertoires in COVID-19. Method: immunoSEQ multiplex PCR; TCRdb's copy keeps in-frame clones and lacks some. The data show tens of thousands of clones, approximately 80% seen once. Sequenced: peripheral blood. The receptor source for this set is a man aged 25-40 years with COVID-19, enrolled during active disease. Each CDR3 is given with its conserved first and last residue. The order of the fields is J gene, V gene, D gene, clone size, CDR3 protein, CDR3 DNA. The D gene is left open where the match is weak. Clone size is shown for a subset of rows, as once, few, many or a class of expanded clone.

J gene: TRBJ2-5
V gene: TRBV9
D gene: NA
clone size: NA
CDR3 protein: CASSAAGFRETQYF
CDR3 DNA: TGTGCCAGCAGCGCAGCAGGGTTTAGAGAGACCCAGTACTTC

J gene: TRBJ2-3
V gene: TRBV27
D gene: TRBD2
clone size: NA
CDR3 protein: CASRKLAGGVGDTQYF
CDR3 DNA: TGTGCCAGCAGAAAACTAGCGGGAGGGGTAGGGGATACGCAGTATTTT

J gene: TRBJ1-1
V gene: TRBV4-3
D gene: NA
clone size: NA
CDR3 protein: CASSQDRVNTEAFF
CDR3 DNA: TGCGCCAGCAGCCAAGATCGGGTGAACACTGAAGCTTTCTTT

J gene: TRBJ1-1
V gene: TRBV20-1
D gene: NA
clone size: NA
CDR3 protein: CSASGSGSDTEAFF
CDR3 DNA: TGCAGTGCTAGTGGTTCAGGGTCGGACACTGAAGCTTTCTTT

J gene: TRBJ1-1
V gene: TRBV18
D gene: NA
clone size: NA
CDR3 protein: CASSPIAQGSTEAFF
CDR3 DNA: TGTGCCAGCTCCCCGATCGCGCAGGGGTCGACTGAAGCTTTCTTT

J gene: TRBJ1-1
V gene: TRBV6-1
D gene: NA
clone size: NA
CDR3 protein: CASSEGAYGTEAFF
CDR3 DNA: TGTGCCAGCAGTGAAGGGGCTTACGGCACTGAAGCTTTCTTT

J gene: TRBJ1-2
V gene: TRBV4-3
D gene: NA
clone size: NA
CDR3 protein: CASSLTGFAGDGYTF
CDR3 DNA: TGCGCCAGCAGCCTCACCGGGTTTGCAGGGGATGGCTACACCTTC

J gene: TRBJ1-2
V gene: TRBV5-4
D gene: TRBD1
clone size: NA
CDR3 protein: CASSGQAPLGYTF
CDR3 DNA: TGTGCCAGCAGCGGACAGGCCCCATTGGGCTACACCTTC

J gene: TRBJ2-5
V gene: TRBV29-1
D gene: TRBD2
clone size: NA
CDR3 protein: CSGSTSGRFETQYF
CDR3 DNA: TGCAGCGGTTCGACTAGCGGGAGGTTTGAGACCCAGTACTTC

J gene: TRBJ2-5
V gene: TRBV6-5
D gene: NA
clone size: NA
CDR3 protein: CASSGGQRAETQYF
CDR3 DNA: TGTGCCAGCAGCGGCGGGCAGCGAGCCGAGACCCAGTACTTC

J gene: TRBJ1-4
V gene: TRBV7-9
D gene: NA
clone size: NA
CDR3 protein: CASSSVATNEKLFF
CDR3 DNA: TGTGCCAGCAGCTCCGTTGCAACTAATGAAAAACTGTTTTTT

J gene: TRBJ2-2
V gene: TRBV11-2
D gene: TRBD2
clone size: NA
CDR3 protein: CASRSGGSGMVFF
CDR3 DNA: TGTGCCAGCAGGAGTGGGGGGAGCGGGATGGTGTTTTTT

J gene: TRBJ2-1
V gene: TRBV5-1
D gene: NA
clone size: NA
CDR3 protein: CASKGSGRYNEQFF
CDR3 DNA: TGCGCCAGTAAGGGGAGCGGGCGATACAATGAGCAGTTCTTC

J gene: TRBJ2-1
V gene: TRBV11-3
D gene: TRBD1
clone size: NA
CDR3 protein: CASTADRAYNEQFF
CDR3 DNA: TGTGCCAGCACCGCGGACAGGGCTTACAATGAGCAGTTCTTC

J gene: TRBJ1-1
V gene: TRBV6-6
D gene: NA
clone size: NA
CDR3 protein: CASSYREEAFF
CDR3 DNA: TGTGCCAGCAGTTACCGTGAGGAAGCTTTCTTT

J gene: TRBJ1-6
V gene: TRBV11-2
D gene: TRBD1
clone size: NA
CDR3 protein: CASSPGDRAYSPLHF
CDR3 DNA: TGTGCCAGCAGCCCCGGGGACAGGGCATACTCACCCCTCCACTTT

J gene: TRBJ1-1
V gene: TRBV18
D gene: TRBD1
clone size: NA
CDR3 protein: CASSPFGQGAGTEAFF
CDR3 DNA: TGTGCCAGCTCCCCCTTCGGGCAGGGGGCAGGGACTGAAGCTTTCTTT

J gene: TRBJ2-1
V gene: TRBV27
D gene: TRBD1
clone size: NA
CDR3 protein: CASSQRGPTYNEQFF
CDR3 DNA: TGTGCCAGCAGTCAAAGGGGGCCAACCTACAATGAGCAGTTCTTC

J gene: TRBJ2-4
V gene: TRBV7-2
D gene: TRBD2
clone size: NA
CDR3 protein: CASSFDPLGGLRDIQYF
CDR3 DNA: TGTGCCAGCAGCTTCGACCCCCTCGGGGGACTAAGAGACATTCAGTACTTC

J gene: TRBJ1-2
V gene: TRBV30
D gene: NA
clone size: NA
CDR3 protein: CAWSGAGRGYTF
CDR3 DNA: TGTGCCTGGAGTGGGGCAGGGAGGGGCTACACCTTC

J gene: TRBJ1-3
V gene: TRBV5-4
D gene: NA
clone size: NA
CDR3 protein: CASSSNSGNTIYF
CDR3 DNA: TGTGCCAGCAGCTCCAACTCTGGAAACACCATATATTTT

J gene: TRBJ1-5
V gene: TRBV19
D gene: NA
clone size: few
CDR3 protein: CASSIQANQPQHF
CDR3 DNA: TGTGCCAGTAGTATACAGGCCAATCAGCCCCAGCATTTT

J gene: TRBJ1-2
V gene: TRBV7-9
D gene: TRBD1
clone size: NA
CDR3 protein: CASLRGTGDYGYTF
CDR3 DNA: TGTGCCAGCTTGCGAGGGACAGGGGACTATGGCTACACCTTC

J gene: TRBJ2-7
V gene: TRBV4-1
D gene: NA
clone size: NA
CDR3 protein: CASSQDPAGSSYEQYF
CDR3 DNA: TGCGCCAGCAGCCAAGACCCCGCGGGGTCCTCCTACGAGCAGTACTTC

J gene: TRBJ1-5
V gene: TRBV28
D gene: NA
clone size: NA
CDR3 protein: CASSQDRNQPQHF
CDR3 DNA: TGTGCCAGCAGCCAAGACAGGAATCAGCCCCAGCATTTT

J gene: TRBJ1-4
V gene: TRBV28
D gene: TRBD1
clone size: NA
CDR3 protein: CASSFPSAGGGWLFF
CDR3 DNA: TGTGCCAGCAGTTTCCCTTCGGCAGGGGGAGGTTGGCTGTTTTTT

J gene: TRBJ1-2
V gene: TRBV30
D gene: NA
clone size: few
CDR3 protein: CAWSVTGAYYGYTF
CDR3 DNA: TGTGCCTGGAGCGTGACAGGAGCTTACTATGGCTACACCTTC

J gene: TRBJ1-1
V gene: TRBV18
D gene: TRBD1
clone size: NA
CDR3 protein: CASSPPTKGATEAFF
CDR3 DNA: TGTGCCAGCTCACCACCGACCAAGGGGGCTACTGAAGCTTTCTTT

J gene: TRBJ1-1
V gene: TRBV5-1
D gene: TRBD1
clone size: few
CDR3 protein: CASMGHRQGRGAEAFF
CDR3 DNA: TGCGCCAGCATGGGGCACAGACAGGGAAGAGGGGCTGAAGCTTTCTTT

J gene: TRBJ1-2
V gene: TRBV5-5
D gene: TRBD1
clone size: NA
CDR3 protein: CASSLGGTGIIRAYGYTF
CDR3 DNA: TGTGCCAGCAGCTTGGGTGGGACAGGGATCATTCGGGCCTATGGCTACACCTTC

J gene: TRBJ1-1
V gene: TRBV19
D gene: NA
clone size: NA
CDR3 protein: CASQFRDTRPGAFF
CDR3 DNA: TGTGCCAGCCAGTTTCGGGACACCCGTCCAGGGGCTTTCTTT

J gene: TRBJ2-5
V gene: TRBV30
D gene: NA
clone size: NA
CDR3 protein: CAWSVGGGEETQYF
CDR3 DNA: TGTGCCTGGAGTGTCGGGGGAGGAGAAGAGACCCAGTACTTC

J gene: TRBJ1-1
V gene: TRBV29-1
D gene: NA
clone size: NA
CDR3 protein: CSVHKPGLHTEAFF
CDR3 DNA: TGCAGCGTCCATAAACCAGGACTACACACTGAAGCTTTCTTT

J gene: TRBJ1-1
V gene: TRBV27
D gene: NA
clone size: NA
CDR3 protein: CASSPPGSNTEAFF
CDR3 DNA: TGTGCCAGCAGTCCTCCGGGATCTAACACTGAAGCTTTCTTT

J gene: TRBJ1-1
V gene: TRBV9
D gene: NA
clone size: NA
CDR3 protein: CASSVGREGKNEAFF
CDR3 DNA: TGTGCCAGCAGCGTAGGTAGGGAGGGCAAAAATGAAGCTTTCTTT

J gene: TRBJ2-5
V gene: TRBV5-4
D gene: NA
clone size: NA
CDR3 protein: CASSLDSAGETQYF
CDR3 DNA: TGTGCCAGCAGCTTGGACTCGGCAGGGGAGACCCAGTACTTC

J gene: TRBJ2-7
V gene: TRBV11-2
D gene: NA
clone size: NA
CDR3 protein: CASSFERRAYEQYF
CDR3 DNA: TGTGCCAGCAGCTTCGAACGGAGGGCCTACGAGCAGTACTTC

J gene: TRBJ1-4
V gene: TRBV28
D gene: TRBD1
clone size: NA
CDR3 protein: CASSLGTGTNEKLFF
CDR3 DNA: TGTGCCAGCAGTCTGGGGACAGGGACTAATGAAAAACTGTTTTTT

J gene: TRBJ2-5
V gene: TRBV28
D gene: TRBD2
clone size: NA
CDR3 protein: CASSLGGLEVKTQYF
CDR3 DNA: TGTGCCAGCAGTCTCGGGGGACTAGAAGTAAAGACCCAGTACTTC

J gene: TRBJ2-1
V gene: TRBV7-2
D gene: TRBD2
clone size: NA
CDR3 protein: CASRPKLAPKQFF
CDR3 DNA: TGTGCCAGCAGGCCGAAACTAGCGCCCAAGCAGTTCTTC

J gene: TRBJ2-7
V gene: TRBV11-2
D gene: TRBD1
clone size: NA
CDR3 protein: CASSNAGTGNREQYF
CDR3 DNA: TGTGCCAGCAGCAACGCCGGGACAGGGAATCGAGAGCAGTACTTC

J gene: TRBJ1-1
V gene: TRBV6-2/TRBV6-3
D gene: TRBD1
clone size: NA
CDR3 protein: CASSLLRTGTEAFF
CDR3 DNA: TGTGCCAGCAGTTTATTGAGGACAGGGACTGAAGCTTTCTTT

J gene: TRBJ2-7
V gene: TRBV9
D gene: NA
clone size: many
CDR3 protein: CASSPSSSYEQYF
CDR3 DNA: TGTGCCAGCAGCCCTTCCTCCTCCTACGAGCAGTACTTC

J gene: TRBJ1-1
V gene: TRBV13
D gene: NA
clone size: NA
CDR3 protein: CASSDRGTEAFF
CDR3 DNA: TGTGCCAGCAGCGATCGGGGGACTGAAGCTTTCTTT

J gene: TRBJ2-2
V gene: TRBV27
D gene: NA
clone size: NA
CDR3 protein: CASSLTGYELFF
CDR3 DNA: TGTGCCAGCAGTTTAACCGGGTATGAGCTGTTTTTT

J gene: TRBJ2-5
V gene: TRBV2
D gene: TRBD1
clone size: NA
CDR3 protein: CASRPGQVTETQYF
CDR3 DNA: TGTGCCAGCAGGCCGGGACAGGTAACAGAGACCCAGTACTTC

J gene: TRBJ2-5
V gene: TRBV3-1/TRBV3-2
D gene: TRBD2
clone size: NA
CDR3 protein: CASSQVLGGRLIQTQYF
CDR3 DNA: TGTGCCAGCAGCCAAGTTCTCGGGGGGAGACTTATTCAGACCCAGTACTTC

J gene: TRBJ1-1
V gene: TRBV7-9
D gene: TRBD1
clone size: NA
CDR3 protein: CASSHTTDRGTEAFF
CDR3 DNA: TGTGCCAGCAGCCATACTACGGACAGGGGAACTGAAGCTTTCTTT

J gene: TRBJ2-7
V gene: TRBV14
D gene: NA
clone size: NA
CDR3 protein: CASSQETYEQYF
CDR3 DNA: TGTGCCAGCAGCCAAGAAACTTACGAGCAGTACTTC

J gene: TRBJ2-3
V gene: TRBV10-3
D gene: TRBD2
clone size: NA
CDR3 protein: CAISASGRITDTQYF
CDR3 DNA: TGTGCCATCAGCGCTAGCGGGAGGATCACAGATACGCAGTATTTT

J gene: TRBJ1-5
V gene: TRBV5-1
D gene: NA
clone size: NA
CDR3 protein: CASSLTGWDINQPQHF
CDR3 DNA: TGCGCCAGCAGCTTGACAGGGTGGGACATCAATCAGCCCCAGCATTTT

J gene: TRBJ2-1
V gene: TRBV29-1
D gene: TRBD2
clone size: NA
CDR3 protein: CSVSTLAGTNNEQFF
CDR3 DNA: TGCAGCGTTTCCACCCTAGCGGGTACCAACAATGAGCAGTTCTTC

J gene: TRBJ2-1
V gene: TRBV9
D gene: NA
clone size: NA
CDR3 protein: CASGSSSSTYNEQFF
CDR3 DNA: TGTGCCAGCGGATCCTCTAGCTCGACCTACAATGAGCAGTTCTTC

J gene: TRBJ1-2
V gene: TRBV19
D gene: NA
clone size: NA
CDR3 protein: CASSMVSTGSSYGYTF
CDR3 DNA: TGTGCCAGTAGTATGGTCTCTACCGGTTCGTCCTATGGCTACACCTTC

J gene: TRBJ2-7
V gene: TRBV2
D gene: TRBD2
clone size: NA
CDR3 protein: CASLLAGGPDEQYF
CDR3 DNA: TGTGCCAGCCTTCTAGCGGGAGGGCCCGACGAGCAGTACTTC